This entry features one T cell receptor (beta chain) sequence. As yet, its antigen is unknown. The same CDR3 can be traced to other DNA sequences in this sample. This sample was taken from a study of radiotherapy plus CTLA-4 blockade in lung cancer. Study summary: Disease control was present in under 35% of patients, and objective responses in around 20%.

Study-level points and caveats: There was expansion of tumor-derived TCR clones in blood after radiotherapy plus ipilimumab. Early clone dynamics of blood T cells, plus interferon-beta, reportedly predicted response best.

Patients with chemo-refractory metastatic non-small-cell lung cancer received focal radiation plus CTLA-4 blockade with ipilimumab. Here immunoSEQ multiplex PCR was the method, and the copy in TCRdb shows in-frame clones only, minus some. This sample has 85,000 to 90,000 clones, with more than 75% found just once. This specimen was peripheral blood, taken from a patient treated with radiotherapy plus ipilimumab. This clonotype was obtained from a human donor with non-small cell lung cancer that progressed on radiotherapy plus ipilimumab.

CDR3 protein: CASSQDLAPGWEAFF. The CDR3 DNA reads TGCGCCAGCAGCCAAGATTTAGCCCCAGGCTGGGAAGCTTTCTTT. The chain couples TRBV4-3 to TRBJ1-1, with unresolved D. This CDR3 has 15 residues. Germline loops: CDR1 LGHNA, CDR2 YSLEER. Trimming cost V 0 bases and J 8 bases, with 16 bases left between them.